The next 7 T cell receptor beta chains were all read from a single sample in a study of blood T cells in healthy people across ages. Alongside a J-beta primer mix, a sample-barcoded 5' primer served in a second PCR lasting about 7 to 12 cycles. TCRdb ran MiXCR on the 5' RACE reads and lists one entry per CDR3 protein. The sample records about 800,000 distinct CDR3 sequences, 20% to 25% being singletons. This sample was also put to use in a study of T cells of mothers and their children.

Sequencing was performed on blood. Source of these receptors: a boy aged 5 to 17 in good health.

The chain is built from TRBV25-1 and TRBJ1-1; no definite D call. The V gene lost 1 base and the J gene lost 6 bases, with 9 bases spanning the gap. The CDR3 has 13 amino acids. Germline values: CDR1 MGHDK, CDR2 SYGVNS. CDR3 nucleotides: TGTGCCAGCAGTGAATGGGCGGCCTCTGAAGCTTTCTTT. This sequence encodes CASSEWAASEAFF.

The chain is built from TRBV5-6 and TRBJ1-2; 7 nucleotides match TRBD1. J gave up 8 bases and V 0 bases, and 13 bases lay outside the gene matches. The CDR3 consists of 16 residues. Germline V gene sequence: CDR1 SGHDT, CDR2 YYEEEE. For the CDR3, the DNA is TGTGCCAGCAGCTTGGCGAGAGGACAGGCCTTTAGGGGCTACACCTTC. Encoded protein: CASSLARGQAFRGYTF.

The rearrangement joins TRBV7-9 to TRBJ2-7, with D hard to call. This CDR3 contains 13 residues. Trimming pared 3 bases from V and 2 bases from J, leaving 8 bases between. The germline CDR1 and CDR2 sequences are SEHNR and FQNEAQ (reference sequence). The CDR3, as DNA: TGTGCCAGCAGCTTCTGGGCCGCCTACGAGCAGTACTTC. Amino acid sequence: CASSFWAAYEQYF.

This clonotype appeared a few times. The rearrangement joins TRBV29-1 to TRBJ1-1, with 8 bases aligning to TRBD1. With V trimmed by 1 base and J by 6 bases, 4 bases remained unmatched. Germline lookup yields CDR1 SQVTM and CDR2 ANQGSEA. CDR3 size: 13 residues. In DNA form, the CDR3 reads TGCAGCGTTGAAGGGAAACAGGGGGCTGAAGCTTTCTTT. Translation gives CSVEGKQGAEAFF. Complete variable domain (other parts from reference TRBV29-1 and TRBJ1-1): SAVISQKPSRDICQRGTSLTIQCQVDSQVTMMFWYRQQPGQSLTLIATANQGSEATYESGFVIDKFPISRPNLTFSTLTVSNMSPEDSSIYLCSVEGKQGAEAFFGQGTRLTVV.

V usage is TRBV7-2 and J usage is TRBJ2-7, with 7 bases lining up with TRBD2. Germline CDR1 is SGHTA and CDR2 is FQGNSA. This CDR3 has 16 amino acids. V shed 2 bases and J 3 bases; nucleotides not matched to a gene: 10. The CDR3 region has the DNA TGTGCCAGCAGCTTATTGGGATCTGGCGGGAGCTACGAGCAGTACTTC. It is translated as CASSLLGSGGSYEQYF. Full variable domain (rest looked up from reference TRBV7-2 and TRBJ2-7): GAGVSQSPSNKVTEKGKDVELRCDPISGHTALYWYRQSLGQGLEFLIYFQGNSAPDKSGLPSDRFSAERTGGSVSTLTIQRTQQEDSAVYLCASSLLGSGGSYEQYFGPGTRLTVT.

In nucleotides, the CDR3 is TGTGCCAGCAGCTTAGCGAACATAGCGGGGGTTGGAGAGACCCAGTACTTC. Protein sequence: CASSLANIAGVGETQYF. This chain joins TRBV7-2 and TRBJ2-5, with 9 bases identical to TRBD2. Germline CDR1 SGHTA, CDR2 FQGNSA. The CDR3 spans 17 residues. Losses at the gene ends were 0 bases for V and 4 bases for J; bases not matched to a gene: 9.

This clonotype has only a few counts. This rearrangement joins TRBV15 to TRBJ1-4, with TRBD1 identical over 7 bases. In germline, CDR1 is LNHNV, CDR2 YYDKDF (reference sequence). The CDR3 totals 16 residues. J gave up 5 bases and V 1 base, and 7 bases lay outside the gene matches. The CDR3: CATSRGPVQGNEKLFF. The CDR3 DNA reads TGTGCCACCAGCAGAGGCCCGGTACAGGGGAATGAAAAACTGTTTTTT.